The 22 T cell receptor beta chains listed next were all sequenced from one sample in a study of T cells in localized non-small cell lung cancer. Repertoires were generated with immunoSEQ multiplex PCR, while TCRdb's copy carries only in-frame clones and drops some. The table includes under 12,000 clones, approximately 90% detected once. The sample was peripheral blood, taken before any cancer treatment. These receptors were collected from a male donor at least 60 years old with stage III lung adenocarcinoma.

This sequence joins TRBV6-5 and TRBJ2-7; D perhaps matches TRBD1 (7 bases). Trimming took off 3 bases at V and 2 bases at J, with 11 bases between the two ends. Germline loops: CDR1 MNHEY, CDR2 SVGAGI. This CDR3 has 14 residues. The CDR3 DNA reads as TGTGCCAGCAGTTATCAGGGGGGACCCTACGAGCAGTACTTC. Translating it yields CASSYQGGPYEQYF.

In this sample, this clone turned up a few times. CDR3 amino acids: CASSVGASSYEQYF. The CDR3 coding sequence is TGTGCCAGCAGCGTAGGTGCTAGCTCCTACGAGCAGTACTTC. The gene calls are TRBV9 and TRBJ2-7, with D unresolved. The germline gives CDR1 SGDLS, CDR2 YYNGEE. V shed 0 bases and J shed 0 bases, with 7 bases lying between them. CDR3 length: 14 residues.

This clone was recorded once. The genes are TRBV5-1 and TRBJ2-2; D gene uncertain. V lost 0 bases to trimming and J lost 0 bases, with 12 bases between them. CDR3 length: 17 residues. Germline V lookup: CDR1 SGHRS, CDR2 YFSETQ. DNA for the CDR3: TGCGCCAGCAGCTTGGGTATTACGGGTCCGAACACCGGGGAGCTGTTTTTT. This gives the protein CASSLGITGPNTGELFF.

The chain is built from TRBV7-5 and TRBJ1-5; the table's D call, TRBD1, was not checked against the DNA. TRBV7-5 is annotated as a pseudogene. The CDR3 sequence is 15 residues long. The CDR3 sequence: CVRSFDRGSNQPQHF. CDR3 coding DNA: TGTGTCAGAAGCTTTGACAGGGGCAGCAATCAGCCCCAGCATTTT.

The gene calls are TRBV7-2 and TRBJ2-2, with 8 bases fitting TRBD2. The germline gives CDR1 SGHTA, CDR2 FQGNSA. The length of the CDR3 is 15 residues. J lost 6 bases, V lost 1 base, and 4 bases had no gene match. CDR3 DNA: TGTGCCAGCAGCTTAGGGACTAGCCGGTCCGGGGAGCTGTTTTTT. It codes for CASSLGTSRSGELFF.

This chain uses TRBV5-4 with TRBJ2-5; D gene uncertain. There are 15 residues in the CDR3. The germline V and J ends were trimmed by 1 base and 3 bases, with 13 bases remaining between them. Germline lookup yields CDR1 SGHNT and CDR2 YYREEE (reference sequence). The CDR3 reads CASSLQSLREETQYF. The CDR3, as DNA: TGTGCCAGCAGCTTGCAGAGCCTCAGAGAAGAGACCCAGTACTTC.

This chain links TRBV30 with TRBJ2-1; D is possibly TRBD1 or TRBD2 (5 bases each). The V end was cut by 2 bases, the J end by 2 bases, with 13 bases between. This CDR3 comprises 15 residues. The germline V gene encodes CDR1 GTSNPN and CDR2 SVGIG (reference sequence). The CDR3 spells CAWSPMGTPYNEQFF. For the CDR3, the DNA is TGTGCCTGGAGTCCGATGGGGACCCCCTACAATGAGCAGTTCTTC.

This chain joins TRBV6-6 and TRBJ2-3; TRBD2 might be the D (5 bases). V lost 6 bases, J lost 5 bases, and 18 bases lay in between. The CDR3 extends over 15 amino acids. From germline, CDR1 is MNHNY and CDR2 SVGAGI (reference sequence). CDR3 in DNA: TGTGCCAGCAGCGACGACGGTGGGAGTGGAGATACGCAGTATTTT. Protein: CASSDDGGSGDTQYF.

The chain has TRBV5-1 and TRBJ2-2; 9 bases map to TRBD2. This CDR3 is 15 amino acids long. Germline lookup yields CDR1 SGHRS and CDR2 YFSETQ. V was clipped by 5 bases and J by 0 bases; unmatched bases: 2. The CDR3 here is CASSLAGTNTGELFF. DNA for the CDR3: TGCGCCAGCAGTCTAGCGGGAACGAACACCGGGGAGCTGTTTTTT.

The chain is built from TRBV14 and TRBJ1-2; maybe TRBD1 (6 bases). CDR3 length: 16 amino acids. Per the germline V gene, CDR1 is SGHDN and CDR2 is FVKESK. V lost 0 bases to trimming and J lost 6 bases, with 17 bases between them. CDR3 residues: CASSQDPRGHMNGYTF. CDR3 DNA sequence: TGTGCCAGCAGCCAAGATCCCAGGGGACATATGAATGGCTACACCTTC.

V gene TRBV6-5 combines with J gene TRBJ2-3, with a tentative D call TRBD2 (6 bases). Germline loops: CDR1 MNHEY, CDR2 SVGAGI. Trimming pared 6 bases from V and 9 bases from J, leaving 10 bases between. The CDR3 length is 11 residues. In nucleotides, the CDR3 is TGTGCCAGCAGGCTGGAGGGGACGCAGTATTTT. Translating it yields CASRLEGTQYF.

The chain links TRBV6-1 to TRBJ1-1; no definite D call. Germline V CDR1 and CDR2: MNHNS, SASEGT. Trimming removed 2 bases at V and 5 bases at J, with 9 bases between. The CDR3 spans 13 residues. CDR3 sequence reads: CASSERRVTEAFF. CDR3 in DNA: TGTGCCAGCAGTGAAAGAAGGGTTACTGAAGCTTTCTTT.

The chain carries TRBV4-1 and TRBJ2-1; TRBD1 matches 9 bases. This CDR3 has 16 residues. From germline, CDR1 is MGHRA and CDR2 YSYEKL. V was clipped by 3 bases and J by 8 bases; unmatched bases: 11. The CDR3 DNA sequence: TGCGCCAGCAGCCAGTTCACAGGGGGCGAATTGGATGAGCAGTTCTTC. As protein: CASSQFTGGELDEQFF.

J is TRBJ2-1 and V is TRBV9, with D perhaps matching TRBD2 (7 bases). The CDR3 is made up of 17 amino acids. Germline loops: CDR1 SGDLS, CDR2 YYNGEE. V was trimmed by 0 bases and J by 6 bases, leaving 19 bases between them. CDR3 protein: CASSVGREGGGLNEQFF. CDR3 DNA sequence: TGTGCCAGCAGCGTAGGGCGAGAGGGAGGGGGGCTCAATGAGCAGTTCTTC. The variable domain in full, completed from reference TRBV9 and TRBJ2-1, reads DSGVTQTPKHLITATGQRVTLRCSPRSGDLSVYWYQQSLDQGLQFLIQYYNGEERAKGNILERFSAQQFPDLHSELNLSSLELGDSALYFCASSVGREGGGLNEQFFGPGTRLTVL.

Only one count was recorded for this clone. The CDR3 ends on some other residue instead of the conserved phenylalanine or tryptophan, so this is likely a read error. It is unclear where the CDR3 begins or ends on the DNA, so no DNA is shown, and the CDR3 is as TCRdb lists it. The chain employs TRBV19 and TRBJ2-7; TRBD2 reflects the table's D call only, with no check against the DNA. The CDR3 extends over 13 residues, inclusive of both ends. The germline CDR1 and CDR2 sequences are LNHDA and SQIVND (reference sequence). CDR3 amino acids: CAIKGAGGRTGKI.

The chain carries TRBV28 and TRBJ2-1; no clear D. Trimming stripped 5 bases from V and 7 bases from J, with 6 bases between. The CDR3 has 11 residues. Germline CDR1 reads MDHEN; CDR2 reads SYDVKM. The CDR3 spells CASSGRNEQFF. The CDR3 DNA follows: TGTGCCAGCAGTGGACGGAATGAGCAGTTCTTC.

The table lists this clone with a count of one. The genes are TRBV6-1 and TRBJ1-2; D ambiguous. Germline V gene sequence: CDR1 MNHNS, CDR2 SASEGT. There are 12 residues in the CDR3. V was clipped by 9 bases and J by 3 bases, with 11 bases between them. CDR3 region: CASTKSDYGYTF. The CDR3 region has the DNA TGTGCCAGTACCAAGTCAGACTATGGCTACACCTTC.

This clone appeared a single time. The CDR3 DNA is TGTGCCAGCAGCTCAGGAAACTCTGGAAACACCATATATTTT. This codes for CASSSGNSGNTIYF. The chain recombines TRBV7-9 with TRBJ1-3; the D is unclear. This CDR3 spans 14 amino acids. CDR1 and CDR2 from the germline V gene are SEHNR and FQNEAQ (reference sequence). The germline V and J ends were trimmed by 4 bases and 0 bases, with 7 bases remaining between them.

V usage is TRBV2 and J usage is TRBJ2-5, with D tentatively TRBD1 (5 bases). The CDR3 has 13 amino acids. Per the germline V gene, CDR1 is SNHLY and CDR2 is FYNNEI. The V gene lost 4 bases and the J gene lost 4 bases, with 10 bases spanning the gap. For the CDR3, the DNA is TGTGCCAGCAGTGTCAGGGTAGGAGAGACCCAGTACTTC. It encodes CASSVRVGETQYF.

CDR3 sequence (DNA): TGCGCCAGCAGCTTGGGGGGTCTCCAAGAGACCCAGTACTTC. Its translation is CASSLGGLQETQYF. The chain recombines TRBV5-1 with TRBJ2-5; D is unclear. The CDR3 sequence is 14 residues long. Between the trimmed V and J ends, which lost 0 bases and 1 base, there was a span of 7 bases. Looked up from germline, CDR1 is SGHRS and CDR2 is YFSETQ.

The chain is built from TRBV18 and TRBJ2-7; 8 nucleotides align to TRBD2. Trimming took 5 bases from V and 4 from J; bases not matched to a gene: 7. Germline-derived CDR1 and CDR2 are KGHSH and LQKENI. CDR3 length: 14 residues. The CDR3 loop is CASSDRGGAYEQYF. The CDR3 DNA follows: TGTGCCAGCTCAGACCGGGGGGGGGCGTACGAGCAGTACTTC.

This rearrangement joins TRBV15 to TRBJ2-3; TRBD1 is a possible D gene (6 bases). The CDR3 totals 16 residues. Trimming removed 0 bases from V and 6 bases from J, with 16 bases in between. CDR1 and CDR2 from the germline V gene are LNHNV and YYDKDF (reference sequence). The CDR3: CATSREGASSYDTQYF. CDR3 DNA sequence: TGTGCCACCAGCAGAGAGGGGGCCAGCTCCTACGATACGCAGTATTTT.